This entry lists 13 T cell receptor beta chains sequenced from one sample in a study of OX40 agonist ivuxolimab in advanced cancers. Here immunoSEQ multiplex PCR was the method, and the copy in TCRdb shows in-frame clones only, minus some. The sample holds 55,000 to 75,000 clones, more than 75% seen once. Sequencing used CD4+ or CD8+ T cells sorted from blood, obtained in a trial of the OX40 agonist ivuxolimab. Source of these receptors: an adult with an advanced solid tumor such as melanoma, head and neck, liver or kidney cancer.

The rearrangement uses TRBV10-1 and TRBJ2-1; D remains unclear. Trimming left V 0 bases short and J 1 base short, with 7 bases between. The CDR3 extends over 15 amino acids. In germline, CDR1 is WNHNN, CDR2 SYGVQD (reference sequence). The CDR3 loop reads CASSESPVSYNEQFF. For the CDR3, the DNA is TGCGCCAGCAGTGAGTCCCCGGTATCCTACAATGAGCAGTTCTTC.

The chain recombines TRBV9 with TRBJ2-2; 10 bases fit TRBD1. Germline CDR1 SGDLS, CDR2 YYNGEE. V was pared by 0 bases and J by 6 bases, with 2 bases of the junction left unmatched. The CDR3 extends over 15 amino acids. This CDR3 reads CASSVGQGAAGELFF. Here the CDR3 DNA reads TGTGCCAGCAGCGTAGGACAGGGGGCTGCCGGGGAGCTGTTTTTT.

The rearrangement links TRBV19 to TRBJ1-2; a weak D match, TRBD1 (5 bases). Looked up from germline, CDR1 is LNHDA and CDR2 is SQIVND (reference sequence). The CDR3 runs to 13 residues. The ends were cut back, 5 bases at V and 8 bases at J, with 15 bases in the middle. The CDR3: CASSDRVGVGYTF. The CDR3 region has the DNA TGTGCCAGTAGTGATAGGGTGGGGGTCGGCTACACCTTC.

This clone appeared a few times. Additional DNA sequences in this sample encode the identical CDR3. The CDR3 DNA is TGCGCCAGCAGCCAAGAACCAGGGAGCAATCAGCCCCAGCATTTT. Translation: CASSQEPGSNQPQHF. This chain uses TRBV4-1 with TRBJ1-5, with a possible D match to TRBD1 (5 bases). The germline V and J ends were trimmed by 0 bases and 1 base, with 7 bases remaining between them. This CDR3 comprises 15 residues. Germline values: CDR1 MGHRA, CDR2 YSYEKL.

The rearrangement uses TRBV14 and TRBJ2-7; D is possibly TRBD1 (6 bases). Germline lookup yields CDR1 SGHDN and CDR2 FVKESK. The V and J ends lost 6 bases and 4 bases respectively, with 19 bases between them. The CDR3 length is 15 residues. The CDR3, as DNA: TGTGCCAGCAGTCCGGACAGCCCGCGGAGTTACGAGCAGTACTTC. Its protein product is CASSPDSPRSYEQYF.

This chain joins TRBV5-4 and TRBJ2-6; maybe TRBD1 (6 bases). Germline lookup yields CDR1 SGHNT and CDR2 YYREEE (reference sequence). V was clipped by 2 bases and J by 2 bases, with 11 bases between them. CDR3 length: 16 residues. CDR3 nucleotides: TGTGCCAGCAGCTTACGGGCAGGGGCTGGGGCCAACGTCCTGACTTTC. Protein product: CASSLRAGAGANVLTF.

The sample holds a few counts of this clone. The V gene is TRBV4-3, the J gene TRBJ2-1; TRBD1 matches 9 bases. Germline CDR1 and CDR2: LGHNA and YSLEER. This CDR3 is 19 amino acids long. After removal of 1 base from V and 2 bases from J, the junction contained 12 bases not matched to a gene. The CDR3 here is CASSQVTGGRGRAYNEQFF. CDR3 coding DNA: TGCGCCAGCAGCCAAGTAACAGGGGGCAGGGGGAGGGCCTACAATGAGCAGTTCTTC.

This chain uses TRBV28 with TRBJ2-3; D possibly uses TRBD1 or TRBD2 (6 bases each). The V gene lost 8 bases and the J gene lost 2 bases, with 17 bases spanning the gap. The CDR3 is made up of 15 amino acids. CDR1 and CDR2 from the germline V gene are MDHEN and SYDVKM. The CDR3 here is CASGGGHGDTDTQYF. In DNA, the CDR3 is TGTGCCAGCGGTGGGGGGCACGGGGACACAGATACGCAGTATTTT.

The chain combines TRBV2 with TRBJ1-1, with 7 bases that match TRBD1. Germline assignment: CDR1 SNHLY and CDR2 FYNNEI. The CDR3 totals 13 residues. V gave up 7 bases and J gave up 3 bases; unmatched junction bases: 5. The CDR3 DNA reads TGTGCCAGCAAGGGGGCTGAGGACACTGAAGCTTTCTTT. Translation: CASKGAEDTEAFF.

This sequence joins TRBV19 and TRBJ2-3, with 8 bases that match TRBD2. Germline V gives CDR1 LNHDA, CDR2 SQIVND (reference sequence). After removal of 0 bases from V and 5 bases from J, the junction contained 7 bases not matched to a gene. The length of the CDR3 is 16 residues. The DNA for the CDR3 is TGTGCCAGTAGTATAGAAGGCCCCGGGAGGGGAGATACGCAGTATTTT. This encodes CASSIEGPGRGDTQYF. Drawing the rest from reference TRBV19 and TRBJ2-3, the complete variable domain is DGGITQSPKYLFRKEGQNVTLSCEQNLNHDAMYWYRQDPGQGLRLIYYSQIVNDFQKGDIAEGYSVSREKKESFPLTVTSAQKNPTAFYLCASSIEGPGRGDTQYFGPGTRLTVL.

The V call is TRBV7-9, the J call TRBJ2-7, with 10 bases identical to TRBD2. This CDR3 comprises 14 residues. Germline V lookup: CDR1 SEHNR, CDR2 FQNEAQ (reference sequence). J was trimmed by 6 bases and V by 5 bases; bases with no gene match: 7. The DNA of the CDR3 is TGTGCCAGCAGCCGACTAGCGGGTACGGGCGAGCAGTACTTC. It specifies CASSRLAGTGEQYF.

This chain links TRBV7-2 with TRBJ2-6, with no clear D. V lost 0 bases and J 0 bases, leaving 3 bases between the germline ends. This CDR3 is built from 15 residues. Germline V gene lookup returns CDR1 SGHTA and CDR2 FQGNSA. In DNA form, the CDR3 reads TGTGCCAGCAGCTTAGCAGGCTCTGGGGCCAACGTCCTGACTTTC. This encodes CASSLAGSGANVLTF.

The V gene is TRBV11-2, the J gene TRBJ2-1, with 10 bases lining up with TRBD1. CDR1 and CDR2 from the germline V gene are SGHAT and FQNNGV. The CDR3 spans 13 residues. Unmatched junction bases numbered 7, after V lost 9 bases and J lost 8 bases. In nucleotides, the CDR3 is TGTGCCAGTACCGGGACAGGGGCCTATGAGCAGTTCTTC. It codes for CASTGTGAYEQFF.